Included here is one TCR beta chain sequence, with context. The antigen is unknown. Germline CDR1 and CDR2: MGHDK and SYGVNS. Trimming removed 3 bases at V and 7 bases at J, with 6 bases between. The CDR3 spans 11 residues. With random hexamers, reverse transcription was performed on about 0.5 to 1 ug of RNA. Each CDR3 protein is one row after TCRdb ran MiXCR on the immunoSEQ multiplex PCR reads. In the table there are 150,000 to 160,000 distinct CDR3 sequences, roughly 95% of which are singletons. This sample is part of a study of CD8 T cells in Susac syndrome. Overall study findings and caveats: The TCR sequencing and HLA analysis in the study involved a relatively small number of individuals, as the study acknowledged.

TEMRA cells were FACS-enriched, and CD8+ and CD4+ T cells were isolated negatively. The TCR was taken from a human donor with Susac syndrome. Sequenced sample: CD4+ T cells from PBMCs. The chain has TRBV25-1 and TRBJ1-1; D perhaps matches TRBD1 (5 bases). In DNA form, the CDR3 reads TGTGCCAGCAGTGAGGGGGGTGAAGCTTTCTTT. It translates to CASSEGGEAFF.